This TCR beta chain stems from a study of metastatic and nonmetastatic thyroid tumors. For the study at large: Malignant thyroid and benign thyroid patients provided blood and tumor or nodule tissue whose repertoires were compared. The study, taken as a whole, reports: Benign nodules reportedly had significantly lower TCR beta diversity than malignant thyroid tumors in blood and tumor.

Looked up from germline, CDR1 is DFQATT and CDR2 is SNEGSKA (reference sequence). The trim removed 4 bases at V and 7 bases at J, leaving 9 bases unmatched. The CDR3 sequence is 14 residues long. No treatment had been given to any patient before thyroid surgery. As to this clone: What it binds is not known.

TCRdb re-analyzed the PCR reads through MiXCR. In the table there are tens of thousands of clones, roughly 4% of which are singletons. The source of this sequence is a female donor with papillary thyroid cancer or a benign thyroid nodule (not recorded which). Some clones in this sample may be carry-over from other donors' samples. Material for sequencing was blood. The gene calls are TRBV20-1 and TRBJ2-2; TRBD2 agrees at 7 bases. CDR3 nucleotides: TGCAGTGCTATGTCAGCGGGAAGGGGCGGGGAGCTGTTTTTT. This codes for CSAMSAGRGGELFF.